Each of the 26 T cell receptor beta chains below was sequenced from the same sample in a study of response to subunit inactivated influenza vaccine. Each CDR3 protein is one row after TCRdb ran MiXCR on the RT-PCR reads. This table holds approximately 530,000 distinct CDR3 sequences, over 10% found once. This sample comprised PBMCs from blood, obtained around seven weeks after vaccination. The receptors stem from a man aged 45 to 65 who received an inactivated influenza vaccine.

V is TRBV24-1 and J is TRBJ2-3, with TRBD2 as a possible D gene (6 bases). With 1 base removed from V and 6 bases from J, the gap between germline ends came to 19 bases. This CDR3 region has 17 residues. Germline V CDR1 and CDR2: KGHDR, SFDVKD. CDR3 sequence reads: CATSDFRGGGTGDTQYF. In DNA, the CDR3 is TGTGCCACCAGTGATTTCCGAGGTGGCGGGACGGGGGATACGCAGTATTTT.

J is TRBJ2-7 and V is TRBV10-3; TRBD1 matches at 7 bases. This CDR3 region has 15 residues. CDR1 is ENHRY, CDR2 SYGVKD, per germline. The trim removed 10 bases at V and 0 bases at J, leaving 12 bases unmatched. Here the CDR3 reads CATTTGTELSYEQYF. CDR3 sequence (DNA): TGTGCCACAACAACCGGGACAGAGCTCTCCTACGAGCAGTACTTC.

The table lists this clonotype with many counts. This chain links TRBV12-3 or TRBV12-4 with TRBJ2-3, with a possible D match to TRBD2 (5 bases). V lost 8 bases to trimming and J lost 2 bases, with 11 bases between them. The CDR3 extends over 13 amino acids. CDR3 DNA sequence: TGTGCCAGCCGCCCGGGGTCCACAGATACGCAGTATTTT. This encodes CASRPGSTDTQYF.

This chain links TRBV20-1 with TRBJ2-1; D may be TRBD1 (5 bases). The CDR3 sequence is 13 residues long. With 2 bases removed from V and 3 bases from J, the gap between germline ends came to 8 bases. Germline values: CDR1 DFQATT, CDR2 SNEGSKA (reference sequence). CDR3 sequence (DNA): TGCAGTGCTAGATTGACAGTCTACAATGAGCAGTTCTTC. The encoded protein is CSARLTVYNEQFF.

This chain connects TRBV12-3 or TRBV12-4 to TRBJ2-7; D uncertain. The CDR3 has 14 residues. V lost 6 bases, J lost 2 bases, and 14 bases lay in between. The CDR3 coding sequence is TGTGCCAGCAGCCCGTCGCAGCCTCCCTACGAGCAGTACTTC. This encodes CASSPSQPPYEQYF.

The chain combines TRBV7-9 with TRBJ2-7; 7 nucleotides align to TRBD1. Germline-derived CDR1 and CDR2 are SEHNR and FQNEAQ (reference sequence). The CDR3 totals 13 residues. The V gene end was trimmed by 3 bases and the J gene end by 5 bases; junction bases not matched to a gene: 4. This CDR3 is CASSLGQLNEQYF. Here the CDR3 DNA reads TGTGCCAGCAGCTTGGGACAGCTCAACGAGCAGTACTTC.

This sequence joins TRBV19 and TRBJ1-1; TRBD1 aligns across 7 bases. Unmatched junction bases numbered 8, after V lost 6 bases and J lost 7 bases. Germline V gives CDR1 LNHDA, CDR2 SQIVND (reference sequence). The CDR3 is 13 residues long. In DNA, the CDR3 is TGTGCCAGTAGATATTCAGGGGGAGGTGAAGCTTTCTTT. Its protein is CASRYSGGGEAFF.

This clonotype was recorded many times. The rearrangement joins TRBV12-3 or TRBV12-4 to TRBJ2-3; the D gene is possibly TRBD1 (7 bases). Between the trimmed V and J ends, which lost 2 bases and 1 base, there was a span of 13 bases. The CDR3 sequence is 16 residues long. This chain's CDR3 is CASSLWRGRRTDTQYF. DNA of the CDR3: TGTGCCAGCAGTTTATGGAGGGGGCGCCGCACAGATACGCAGTATTTT.

CDR3 residues: CASSIRYTQYF. The DNA for the CDR3 is TGTGCCAGCAGTATAAGGTATACGCAGTATTTT. The chain recombines TRBV7-2 with TRBJ2-3; D remains ambiguous. This CDR3 has 11 residues. Trimming stripped 6 bases from V and 7 bases from J, with 8 bases between. CDR1 is SGHTA, CDR2 FQGNSA, per germline.

This clonotype was picked up a small number of times. The chain has TRBV2 and TRBJ1-2, with D maybe TRBD1 (5 bases). V was shortened by 6 bases and J by 5 bases, with 13 bases between the two germline ends. The CDR3 has 13 amino acids. In germline, CDR1 is SNHLY, CDR2 FYNNEI. The CDR3 region is CASRARGEYGYTF. As DNA, the CDR3 is TGTGCCAGCAGGGCACGGGGGGAGTATGGCTACACCTTC.

This clonotype was observed many times. This chain uses TRBV3-1 with TRBJ1-5, with D unclear. The V and J ends lost 3 bases and 2 bases respectively, with 8 bases between them. Per germline, CDR1 LGHDT and CDR2 YNNKEL (reference sequence). The CDR3 sequence is 14 residues long. The CDR3 nucleotides are TGTGCCAGCAGCCAGGGGTCAGGCAATCAGCCCCAGCATTTT. It specifies CASSQGSGNQPQHF.

This clonotype was observed at least ten times. The chain couples TRBV29-1 to TRBJ2-5; 14 nucleotides align to TRBD2. There are 20 residues in the CDR3. The V gene's germline CDR1 is SQVTM and CDR2 ANQGSEA. Germline trimming cut 2 bases from V and 4 bases from J; bases unmatched to any gene: 18. CDR3 coding DNA: TGCAGCGTTGAATGGGTCGAGGTGACTAGCGGGAGGGCCGGGGGAGAGACCCAGTACTTC. Protein product: CSVEWVEVTSGRAGGETQYF.

The J gene is TRBJ2-4, the V gene TRBV20-1; the D is unclear. CDR1 is DFQATT, CDR2 SNEGSKA, per germline (reference sequence). The CDR3 has 13 amino acids. With 3 bases removed from V and 2 bases from J, the gap between germline ends came to 8 bases. CDR3 nucleotide sequence: TGCAGTGCTAGCAAGCTAACCAAAAACATTCAGTACTTC. Amino acid sequence: CSASKLTKNIQYF.

V is TRBV4-1 and J is TRBJ2-7; D is unresolved. V was clipped by 1 base and J by 6 bases, with 16 bases between them. This CDR3 spans 15 amino acids. Germline CDR1 is MGHRA and CDR2 is YSYEKL. CDR3 sequence (DNA): TGCGCCAGCAGCCAAGTCCGATCCACCTCTGGCGAGCAGTACTTC. The encoded protein is CASSQVRSTSGEQYF.

There are a few counts of this clonotype. V and J are TRBV2 and TRBJ2-5, with D hard to call. V lost 0 bases and J lost 1, with 15 bases in between. CDR3 size: 17 residues. CDR1 and CDR2 from the germline V gene are SNHLY and FYNNEI. DNA of the CDR3: TGTGCCAGCAGTGAAGCGCTTAGGAGTAAGTTCCAAGAGACCCAGTACTTC. Protein: CASSEALRSKFQETQYF.

This rearrangement joins TRBV7-2 to TRBJ2-7; 11 bases are a match to TRBD2. Looked up from germline, CDR1 is SGHTA and CDR2 is FQGNSA. J gave up 2 bases and V 5 bases, and 8 bases lay outside the gene matches. The CDR3 extends over 16 amino acids. CDR3 sequence: CASSQSLAGVPYEQYF. Here the CDR3 DNA reads TGTGCCAGCAGCCAATCACTAGCGGGAGTCCCCTACGAGCAGTACTTC.

This clonotype was picked up a small number of times. The chain uses TRBV12-3 or TRBV12-4 and TRBJ2-5; 9 bases fit TRBD2. This CDR3 comprises 17 residues. Trimming took 5 bases from V and 2 from J; bases not matched to a gene: 12. This chain's CDR3 is CASSTLGGGGVQETQYF. The DNA of the CDR3 is TGTGCCAGCAGTACCCTTGGGGGCGGGGGGGTACAAGAGACCCAGTACTTC.

The chain carries TRBV7-9 and TRBJ2-1; TRBD2 agrees at 9 bases. Germline assignment: CDR1 SEHNR and CDR2 FQNEAQ (reference sequence). V lost 4 bases to trimming and J lost 5 bases; unmatched junction nucleotides: 9. CDR3 size: 16 residues. CDR3 sequence: CASSSRLAAGNNEQFF. CDR3 sequence (DNA): TGTGCCAGCAGCTCGCGACTAGCGGCAGGGAACAATGAGCAGTTCTTC.

V is TRBV5-1 and J is TRBJ1-6, with D possibly matching TRBD1 (5 bases). Germline V gives CDR1 SGHRS, CDR2 YFSETQ. The CDR3 runs 14 residues. The ends were cut back, 4 bases at V and 5 bases at J, with 10 bases in the middle. The CDR3 loop reads CASSRRENNSPLHF. In DNA form, the CDR3 reads TGCGCCAGCAGCCGCAGGGAGAATAATTCACCCCTCCACTTT.

V usage is TRBV6-2 or TRBV6-3 and J usage is TRBJ2-3, with TRBD2 matching 7 bases. Per the germline V gene, CDR1 is MNHEY and CDR2 is SVGEGT. The CDR3 totals 15 residues. V dropped 5 bases and J dropped 9; count of bases not matched to a gene: 14. Here the CDR3 reads CASSPSAGVFETQYF. The CDR3 coding sequence is TGTGCCAGCAGTCCTTCTGCGGGAGTGTTCGAGACGCAGTATTTT.

The rearrangement links TRBV20-1 to TRBJ2-3, with 9 bases fitting TRBD2. V lost 0 bases to trimming and J lost 2 bases; unmatched junction nucleotides: 3. Germline lookup yields CDR1 DFQATT and CDR2 SNEGSKA (reference sequence). The CDR3 is made up of 15 amino acids. DNA for the CDR3: TGCAGTGCTAGAGACTCTAGCGGGATCACAGATACGCAGTATTTT. As protein: CSARDSSGITDTQYF.

This clonotype was seen only a few times. V is TRBV4-2 and J is TRBJ1-2; D not resolved. Germline V gene data show CDR1 as LGHNA and CDR2 as YNFKEQ. The CDR3 consists of 13 residues. V dropped 0 bases and J dropped 8 bases, with 10 bases sitting between them. The DNA of the CDR3 is TGTGCCAGCAGCCAAGACGGGTTGTGGGGCTACACCTTC. Translated, it gives CASSQDGLWGYTF.

CDR3: CAISRQGGNQETQYF. The CDR3 DNA is TGTGCCATCAGCCGACAGGGGGGGAATCAAGAGACCCAGTACTTC. The chain links TRBV10-3 to TRBJ2-5, with TRBD1 matching 9 bases. The CDR3 loop spans 15 amino acids. The germline V gene has CDR1 ENHRY and CDR2 SYGVKD. Trimming cost V 6 bases and J 2 bases; bases outside gene matches: 7.

V is TRBV6-2 or TRBV6-3 and J is TRBJ2-7; TRBD2 agrees at 10 bases. V was clipped by 5 bases and J by 0 bases; unmatched bases: 4. The CDR3 runs to 15 residues. CDR1 and CDR2 from the germline V gene are MNHEY and SVGEGT. This CDR3 is CASSSSGGTSYEQYF. CDR3 bases: TGTGCCAGCAGTAGTAGCGGGGGGACCTCCTACGAGCAGTACTTC.

V gene TRBV11-3 combines with J gene TRBJ2-2; D unresolved. This CDR3 comprises 14 residues. The V and J ends lost 2 bases and 5 bases respectively, with 9 bases between them. Germline V gene data show CDR1 as SGHNT and CDR2 as YENEEA. For the CDR3, the DNA is TGTGCCAGCAGCTTAAGGTCCTTTACCGGGGAGCTGTTTTTT. Its protein is CASSLRSFTGELFF. Supplemented by reference TRBV11-3 and TRBJ2-2, the full variable domain reads EAGVVQSPRYKIIEKKQPVAFWCNPISGHNTLYWYLQNLGQGPELLIRYENEEAVDDSQLPKDRFSAERLKGVDSTLKIQPAELGDSAVYLCASSLRSFTGELFFGEGSRLTVL.

The V call is TRBV7-2, the J call TRBJ1-1; D call uncertain. Trimming pared 5 bases from V and 1 base from J, leaving 11 bases between. The CDR3 has 14 amino acids. CDR1 is SGHTA, CDR2 FQGNSA, per germline. This chain's CDR3 is CASSPLPRNTEAFF. The CDR3 DNA follows: TGTGCCAGCAGCCCCCTCCCCCGGAACACTGAAGCTTTCTTT.